This TCR beta chain was documented in a study of blood T cell repertoires in COVID-19. Background on the study: Acute and convalescent COVID-19 specimens originated in the United States, Italy and Spain. Sample material is recorded as cDNA or gDNA derived from T cells, B-cell-depleted T cells, or PBMCs.

Data came from immunoSEQ multiplex PCR; TCRdb stores just in-frame clones and leaves some out. This sample yields around 250,000 clones, of which more than 75% are seen a single time; about 2.1% belongs to the top ten. Participant age was roughly 18 to 100 years, and participants resided in fewer than 30 US areas. Each recovered donor of Cohort 3 presented with two negative PCRs, clearance, or symptom resolution. Looked up from germline, CDR1 is SGHTA and CDR2 is FQGTGA. This CDR3 region has 13 residues. V was clipped by 3 bases and J by 1 base, with 5 bases between them. This clonotype was obtained from a woman aged 50 to 60 who had recovered from COVID-19. The chain has TRBV7-3 and TRBJ2-3; D ambiguous. The sequencing input was PBMCs or T cells enriched from blood (not recorded which). The CDR3 reads CASSFQGTDTQYF. The CDR3 nucleotides are TGTGCCAGCAGCTTCCAGGGCACAGATACGCAGTATTTT.